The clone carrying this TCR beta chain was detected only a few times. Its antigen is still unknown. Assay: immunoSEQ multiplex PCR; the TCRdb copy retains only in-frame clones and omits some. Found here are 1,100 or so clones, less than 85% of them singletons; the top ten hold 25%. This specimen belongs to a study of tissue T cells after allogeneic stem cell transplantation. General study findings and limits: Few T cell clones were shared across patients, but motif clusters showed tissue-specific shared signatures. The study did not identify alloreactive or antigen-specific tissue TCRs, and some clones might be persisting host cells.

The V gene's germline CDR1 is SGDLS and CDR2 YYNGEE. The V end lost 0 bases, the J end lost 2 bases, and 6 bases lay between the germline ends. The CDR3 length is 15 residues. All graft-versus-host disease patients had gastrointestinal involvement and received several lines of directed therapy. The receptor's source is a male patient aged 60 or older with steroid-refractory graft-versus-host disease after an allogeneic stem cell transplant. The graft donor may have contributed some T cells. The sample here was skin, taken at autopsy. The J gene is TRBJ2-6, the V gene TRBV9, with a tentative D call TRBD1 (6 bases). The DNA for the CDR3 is TGTGCCAGCAGCGTAGAGGGGGCTGGGGCCAACGTCCTGACTTTC. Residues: CASSVEGAGANVLTF.